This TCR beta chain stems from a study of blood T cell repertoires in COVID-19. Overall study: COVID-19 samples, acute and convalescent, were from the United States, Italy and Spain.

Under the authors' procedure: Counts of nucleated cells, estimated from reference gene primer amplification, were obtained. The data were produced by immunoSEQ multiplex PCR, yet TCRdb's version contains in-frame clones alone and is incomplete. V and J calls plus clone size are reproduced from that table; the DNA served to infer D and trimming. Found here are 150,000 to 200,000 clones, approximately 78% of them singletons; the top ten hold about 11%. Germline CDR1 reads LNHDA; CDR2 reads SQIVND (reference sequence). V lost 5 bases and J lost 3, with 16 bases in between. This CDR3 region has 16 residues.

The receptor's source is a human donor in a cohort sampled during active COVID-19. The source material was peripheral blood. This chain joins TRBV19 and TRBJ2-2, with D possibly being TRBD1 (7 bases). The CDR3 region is CASSFRTGGDTGELFF. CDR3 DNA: TGTGCCAGTAGTTTCCGGACAGGAGGGGACACCGGGGAGCTGTTTTTT.